The present T cell receptor (beta chain) was sequenced within a study of persistence of HIV-infected CD4 T cells. V was clipped by 6 bases and J by 6 bases, with 8 bases between them. The CDR3 is made up of 11 amino acids. In the case of this clone: What it binds is not known.

Stimulation used approximately 10 ug/mL lysate from CMV-infected fibroblasts. CD40L/CD69 double-negative CD45RO-high memory CD4+ T cells were collected. The immunoSEQ assay was version 4, run in survey mode. TCRdb keeps only in-frame clones here, not all; method: immunoSEQ multiplex PCR. The sample has 25,000 to 35,000 clones; around four fifths are singletons. Sequencing was performed on CD4+ T cells sorted from PBMCs after roughly 19-hour stimulation, taken from a patient who received antiretroviral therapy. The clonotype comes from an adult woman with HIV who was CMV-seropositive. The rearrangement joins TRBV12-3 or TRBV12-4 to TRBJ1-1; D gene unclear. CDR3 bases: TGTGCCAGCAGCCTAAACGCTGAAGCTTTCTTT. Protein: CASSLNAEAFF.